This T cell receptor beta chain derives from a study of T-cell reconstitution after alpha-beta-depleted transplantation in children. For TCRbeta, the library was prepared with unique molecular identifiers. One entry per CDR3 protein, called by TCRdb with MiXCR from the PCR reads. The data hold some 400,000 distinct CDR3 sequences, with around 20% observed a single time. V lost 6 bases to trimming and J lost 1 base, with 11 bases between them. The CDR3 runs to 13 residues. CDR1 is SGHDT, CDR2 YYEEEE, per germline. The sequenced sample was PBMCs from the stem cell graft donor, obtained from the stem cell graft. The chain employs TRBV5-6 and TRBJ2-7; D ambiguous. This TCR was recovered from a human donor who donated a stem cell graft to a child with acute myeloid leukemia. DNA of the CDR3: TGTGCCAGCATCAGGTCCGCATCCTACGAGCAGTACTTC. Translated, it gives CASIRSASYEQYF.